The clone carrying this T cell receptor (beta chain) was seen more than once but under ten times. Antigen: not known. Primers for the PCR totalled 60 Vbeta and 13 Jbeta. The assay was immunoSEQ multiplex PCR, and TCRdb's table has in-frame clones only and misses some. The sample records about 73,000 clones, 75% being singletons. This record belongs to a study of cytomegalovirus exposure and HLA in healthy donors. Study conclusions and caveats: The productive fraction for most TCR beta V segments was about 90% or about 30% in an earlier analysis. In vitro assays verified that a few CMV-associated chains recognized CMV antigens specifically. Reportedly, HLA-A and HLA-B alleles of most subjects were accurately predicted from TCR beta. Several of the most significant clusters appeared linked to common viral pathogens, based on a later analysis.

Specimen: PBMCs. The clonotype comes from a man between 65 and 85 years old in good health and CMV-seronegative.

CDR3 protein: CASSDPGQGAREQYF. As DNA, the CDR3 is TGTGCCAGCAGCGATCCGGGACAGGGGGCGCGCGAGCAGTACTTC. This sequence joins TRBV7-9 and TRBJ2-7; the match to TRBD1 covers 12 bases. CDR3 length: 15 amino acids. V gave up 5 bases and J gave up 6 bases; unmatched junction bases: 8. Germline values: CDR1 SEHNR, CDR2 FQNEAQ (reference sequence).